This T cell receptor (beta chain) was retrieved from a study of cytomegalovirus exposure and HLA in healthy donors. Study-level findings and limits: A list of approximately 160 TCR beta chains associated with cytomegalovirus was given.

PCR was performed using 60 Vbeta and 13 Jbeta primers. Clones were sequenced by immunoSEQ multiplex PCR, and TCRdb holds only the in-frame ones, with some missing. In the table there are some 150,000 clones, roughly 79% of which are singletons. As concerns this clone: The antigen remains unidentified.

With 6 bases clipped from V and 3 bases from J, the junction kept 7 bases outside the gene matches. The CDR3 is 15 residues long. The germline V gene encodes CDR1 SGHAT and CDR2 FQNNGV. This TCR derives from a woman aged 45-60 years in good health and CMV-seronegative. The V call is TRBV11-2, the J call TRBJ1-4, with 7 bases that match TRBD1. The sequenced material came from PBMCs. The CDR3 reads CASRVTGFPNEKLFF. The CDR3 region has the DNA TGTGCCAGCAGGGTGACAGGGTTTCCTAATGAAAAACTGTTTTTT.